Listed below are T cell receptor beta chains from one sample, sequenced in a study of blood T cells in healthy people across ages. TCRdb re-called the 5' RACE reads through MiXCR, storing one row per CDR3 protein. This table has a few hundred thousand distinct CDR3 sequences, about 49% appearing once. Sequencing was performed on blood. The receptors originated from a man between 60 and 70 years old in good health. Both conserved end residues are part of each CDR3. Each record gives: clone size, V gene, CDR3 protein. The listing skips clone size in some rows; elsewhere it reads once, few, many or a size class.

>.|TRBV11-2
CASSLSPSGETQFF
>.|TRBV6-2/TRBV6-3
CAGSPGGPPYEQYF
>few|TRBV4-2
CASSQGSGDNEQFF
>.|TRBV20-1
CSASPRRTSSYEQYF
>.|TRBV5-1
CASSISGQGNEQFF
>few|TRBV7-2
CASSLQTVSTDTQYF
>.|TRBV20-1
CSARDRVPHEQYF
>.|TRBV4-3
CASSPDGTSTYNEQYF
>.|TRBV27
CASSPRTSGGTSEQFF
>.|TRBV10-3
CAISEGDPSEQYF
>few|TRBV6-6
CASTPTGDYGYTF
>.|TRBV15
CATSRIRAYYEQYF
>.|TRBV7-9
CASSPMASPNYGYTF
>.|TRBV5-6
CASSLDGTQYNEQFF
>.|TRBV15
CATSRDRQGSTDTQYF
>few|TRBV7-9
CASSLAGDLTGSRTQYF
>.|TRBV28
CASRPPGQGSYEQYF
>.|TRBV15
CATRTADNEKLFF
>.|TRBV30
CAYAPGIATKEQYF
>few|TRBV6-6
CASSSHAEAFF
>.|TRBV4-3
CASSQDGTGSYNEQFF
>few|TRBV25-1
CASSGLGGAYGYTF
>few|TRBV20-1
CSVPLATGRDEQFF
>.|TRBV20-1
CSASSLAGAQQETQYF
>.|TRBV20-1
CSASRRDQPQHF
>few|TRBV28
CASRGSLETQYF
>few|TRBV9
CASSSLGTSGAADTQYF
>.|TRBV28
CASNSLGGVHTEAFF
>.|TRBV6-5
CASSYDGTSGYNEQFF
>few|TRBV6-5
CASSYRVWGRNTDTQYF
>.|TRBV5-6
CASLEQGSTDTQYF
>.|TRBV24-1
CATSDLGTSGLDEQFF
>once|TRBV6-1
CASSGTGGSSTDTQYF
>.|TRBV6-5
CASRASRTDTQYF
>.|TRBV20-1
CSPQRGVNTEAFF
>.|TRBV12-3/TRBV12-4
CASSWALGEAVKSNQPQHF
>.|TRBV20-1
CSARDPLGGGIRNEQFF
>few|TRBV6-6
CASSPSRASGETQYF
>.|TRBV20-1
CSASMHDRGYGCTF
>.|TRBV2
CASSDQRNYGYTF
>.|TRBV5-1
CASSAVGSPYNEQYF
>.|TRBV7-9
CARTTRDLANVLTF
>few|TRBV7-2
CASSSRSGNEQFF
>.|TRBV6-5
CASSYANYNEQFF
>many|TRBV29-1
CSVAATAGGPNNEQFF
>.|TRBV3-1
CASSPFLAGFQETQFF
>few|TRBV7-2
CASSVGTGEKLFF
>.|TRBV5-1
CASSTGTSGGLSTDTQYF
>once|TRBV21-1
CASSLAGDRDYEQYF
>.|TRBV7-9
CASSLTSGRAMYEQFF
>few|TRBV28
CASSLYGGSVTGELFF
>many|TRBV24-1
CATEDAGAPTDTQYF
>.|TRBV12-3/TRBV12-4
CAGSSDYEQYF
>.|TRBV20-1
CSASYFSGANVLTF
>few|TRBV20-1
CSVVADRTDTQYF